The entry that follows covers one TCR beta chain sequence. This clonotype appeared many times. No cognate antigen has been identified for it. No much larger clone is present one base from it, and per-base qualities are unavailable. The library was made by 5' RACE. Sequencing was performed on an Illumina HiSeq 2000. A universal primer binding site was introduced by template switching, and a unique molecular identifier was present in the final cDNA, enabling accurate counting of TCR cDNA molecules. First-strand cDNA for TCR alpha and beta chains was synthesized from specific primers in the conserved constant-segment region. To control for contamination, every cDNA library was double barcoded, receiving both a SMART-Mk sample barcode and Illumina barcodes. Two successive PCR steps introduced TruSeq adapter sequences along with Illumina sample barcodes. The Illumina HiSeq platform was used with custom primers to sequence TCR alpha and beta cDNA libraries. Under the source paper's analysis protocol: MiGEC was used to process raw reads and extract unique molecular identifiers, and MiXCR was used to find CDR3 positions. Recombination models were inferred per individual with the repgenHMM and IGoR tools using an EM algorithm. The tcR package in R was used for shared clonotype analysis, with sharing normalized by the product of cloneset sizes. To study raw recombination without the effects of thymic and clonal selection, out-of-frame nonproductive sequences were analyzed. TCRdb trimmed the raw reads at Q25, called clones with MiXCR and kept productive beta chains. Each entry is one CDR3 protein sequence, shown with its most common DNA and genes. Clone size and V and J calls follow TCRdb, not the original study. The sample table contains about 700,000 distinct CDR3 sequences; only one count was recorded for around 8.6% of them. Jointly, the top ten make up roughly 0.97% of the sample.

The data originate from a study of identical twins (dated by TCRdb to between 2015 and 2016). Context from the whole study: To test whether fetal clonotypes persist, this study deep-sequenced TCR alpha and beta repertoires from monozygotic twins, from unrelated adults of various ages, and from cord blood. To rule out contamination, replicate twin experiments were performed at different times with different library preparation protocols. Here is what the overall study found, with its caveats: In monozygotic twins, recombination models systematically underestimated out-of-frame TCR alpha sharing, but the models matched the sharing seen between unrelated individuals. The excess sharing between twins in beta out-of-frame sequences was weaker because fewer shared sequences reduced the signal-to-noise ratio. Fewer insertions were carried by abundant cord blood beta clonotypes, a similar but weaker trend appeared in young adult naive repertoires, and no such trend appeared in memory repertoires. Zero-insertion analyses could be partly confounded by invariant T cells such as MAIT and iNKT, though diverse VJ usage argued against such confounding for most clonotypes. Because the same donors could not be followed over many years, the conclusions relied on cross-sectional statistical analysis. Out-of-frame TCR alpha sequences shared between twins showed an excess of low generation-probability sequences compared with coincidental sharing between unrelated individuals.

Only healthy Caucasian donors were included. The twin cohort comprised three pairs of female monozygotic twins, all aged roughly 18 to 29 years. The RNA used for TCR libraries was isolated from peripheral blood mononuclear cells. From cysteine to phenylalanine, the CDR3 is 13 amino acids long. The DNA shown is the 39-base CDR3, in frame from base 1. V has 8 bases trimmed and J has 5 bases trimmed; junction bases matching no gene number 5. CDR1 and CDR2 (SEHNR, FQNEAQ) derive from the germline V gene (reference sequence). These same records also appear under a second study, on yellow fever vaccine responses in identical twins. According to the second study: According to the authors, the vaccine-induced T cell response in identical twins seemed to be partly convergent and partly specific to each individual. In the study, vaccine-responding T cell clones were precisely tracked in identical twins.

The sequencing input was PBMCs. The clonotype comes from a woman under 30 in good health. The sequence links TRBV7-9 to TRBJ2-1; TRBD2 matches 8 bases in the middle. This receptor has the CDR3 CASGREDDNEQFF. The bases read TGTGCCAGCGGGCGGGAGGACGACAATGAGCAGTTCTTC.